This passage covers 10 T cell receptor beta chains from one sample sequenced in a study of radiotherapy plus CTLA-4 blockade in lung cancer. Method: immunoSEQ multiplex PCR; TCRdb's copy keeps in-frame clones and lacks some. The sample gives 85,000 to 95,000 clones, roughly 80% of which show up once; more than 20% is in the top ten. Sequencing used peripheral blood, obtained from a patient treated with radiotherapy plus ipilimumab. The receptor set was obtained from a human donor with non-small cell lung cancer that progressed on radiotherapy plus ipilimumab.

The rearrangement joins TRBV6-5 to TRBJ2-1; perhaps D is TRBD1 or TRBD2 (5 bases each). Deletions cut 8 bases from V and 3 bases from J, with 8 bases between. Germline-derived CDR1 and CDR2 are MNHEY and SVGAGI. CDR3 size: 12 residues. The CDR3 region is CASGTLYNEQFF. DNA of the CDR3: TGTGCCAGCGGGACCCTCTACAATGAGCAGTTCTTC.

This clone was found a few times. The chain has TRBV4-1 and TRBJ1-1; D perhaps matches TRBD1 (5 bases). The V end lost 6 bases, the J end lost 1 base, and 12 bases lay between the germline ends. This CDR3 contains 14 residues. Germline values: CDR1 MGHRA, CDR2 YSYEKL. CDR3 DNA sequence: TGCGCCAGCAGGGGACTTTTAAGGAACACTGAAGCTTTCTTT. This gives the protein CASRGLLRNTEAFF.

The V and J genes are TRBV19 and TRBJ1-5, with no clear D. The CDR3 covers 15 residues. Per the germline V gene, CDR1 is LNHDA and CDR2 is SQIVND (reference sequence). V was shortened by 2 bases and J by 3 bases, with 11 bases between the two germline ends. The CDR3 region is CASSIRGNHNQPQHF. CDR3 sequence (DNA): TGTGCCAGTAGTATACGAGGAAATCACAATCAGCCCCAGCATTTT.

The chain recombines TRBV11-2 with TRBJ2-5, with TRBD2 as a possible D gene (6 bases). V dropped 6 bases and J dropped 5 bases, with 10 bases sitting between them. The CDR3 has 12 amino acids. The germline CDR1 and CDR2 sequences are SGHAT and FQNNGV. CDR3 sequence: CASRAEGETQYF. In nucleotides, the CDR3 is TGTGCCAGCAGGGCGGAGGGGGAGACCCAGTACTTC.

This chain connects TRBV7-3 to TRBJ2-5; D may be TRBD1 (5 bases). Germline CDR1 SGHTA, CDR2 FQGTGA. The germline V and J ends were trimmed by 2 bases and 1 base, with 8 bases remaining between them. The CDR3 extends over 14 amino acids. For the CDR3, the DNA is TGTGCCAGCAGCTTATCAGGGCCCCAAGAGACCCAGTACTTC. It translates to CASSLSGPQETQYF.

V is TRBV6-1 and J is TRBJ2-2; D unclear. CDR3 length: 13 amino acids. The germline V gene encodes CDR1 MNHNS and CDR2 SASEGT. V was clipped by 3 bases and J by 10 bases, with 12 bases between them. The CDR3 sequence is CASSDLTPAELFF. DNA for the CDR3: TGTGCCAGCAGTGACTTAACACCGGCGGAGCTGTTTTTT.

The rearrangement uses TRBV2 and TRBJ1-1; D is unclear. The germline gives CDR1 SNHLY, CDR2 FYNNEI. V lost 10 bases and J lost 2, with 14 bases in between. The CDR3 totals 13 residues. The CDR3 loop reads CATTPDLNTEAFF. CDR3 DNA sequence: TGTGCCACCACTCCGGACCTAAACACTGAAGCTTTCTTT.

The V and J genes are TRBV2 and TRBJ2-7; D unclear. The ends were cut back, 6 bases at V and 4 bases at J, with 4 bases in the middle. The CDR3 is 10 amino acids. Per germline, CDR1 SNHLY and CDR2 FYNNEI. The CDR3 reads CASSIYEQYF. The DNA for the CDR3 is TGTGCCAGCAGCATATACGAGCAGTACTTC.

This chain joins TRBV28 and TRBJ2-1; 7 nucleotides align to TRBD2. Trimming at V came to 5 bases and at J to 5 bases, leaving 3 bases not matched to a gene. Germline V gives CDR1 MDHEN, CDR2 SYDVKM. The CDR3 is 13 amino acids. CDR3 residues: CASSISGNNEQFF. The CDR3 DNA reads as TGTGCCAGCAGTATCAGCGGGAACAATGAGCAGTTCTTC.

This chain links TRBV5-1 with TRBJ2-1, with a weak D call TRBD2 (7 bases). This CDR3 has 15 amino acids. Trimming took 0 bases from V and 9 from J, leaving 16 bases between them. Germline-derived CDR1 and CDR2 are SGHRS and YFSETQ. CDR3: CASSLAGVIAGEQFF. The CDR3 coding sequence is TGCGCCAGCAGCTTGGCAGGGGTGATAGCGGGTGAGCAGTTCTTC.